Below, 28 T cell receptor beta chains from the same sample are listed, as sequenced in a study of human T cells and chemical hapten exposure. Noted time point: patch test 2, 6 weeks after DPC sensitization. The treatment denotes: therapeutic diphenylcyclopropenone sensitization with weekly scalp DPC. MiXCR, applied by TCRdb to the RACE reads, yields one record per CDR3 protein. The sample lists more than 110,000 distinct CDR3 sequences, 12% occurring once. The sample in question was whole blood, obtained in connection with sensitization to the hapten diphenylcyclopropenone (DPC). Receptors were obtained from a woman between 50 and 59 years old with alopecia areata. Some clones in this sample may be carry-over from other donors' samples.

This clonotype was picked up many times. The chain carries TRBV7-8 and TRBJ2-1, with TRBD2 matching over 12 bases. The ends lost 4 bases at V and 2 bases at J; junction bases unmatched: 0. The CDR3 contains 15 residues. Per the germline V gene, CDR1 is SGHVS and CDR2 is FQNEAQ. The CDR3 sequence is CASSSSGRAYNEQFF. In nucleotides, the CDR3 is TGTGCCAGCAGCTCTAGCGGGAGGGCCTACAATGAGCAGTTCTTC.

There are a few counts of this clonotype. This rearrangement joins TRBV6-2 or TRBV6-3 to TRBJ2-1; D possibly corresponds to TRBD2 (6 bases). V lost 5 bases to trimming and J lost 3 bases, with 14 bases between them. The CDR3 loop spans 15 amino acids. Germline CDR1 MNHEY, CDR2 SVGEGT. The CDR3 nucleotides are TGTGCCAGCAGTGAAGGCCTAGCGATCTACAATGAGCAGTTCTTC. As protein: CASSEGLAIYNEQFF.

The chain uses TRBV3-1 and TRBJ2-3; a weak D match, TRBD2 (6 bases). The CDR3 runs to 16 residues. Trimming stripped 4 bases from V and 3 bases from J, with 17 bases between. CDR1 LGHDT and CDR2 YNNKEL come from the germline V gene (reference sequence). DNA of the CDR3: TGTGCCAGCAGCCCGCGTCAGGCGGGACGTACAGATACGCAGTATTTT. This translates into CASSPRQAGRTDTQYF.

This clonotype appeared a few times. The CDR3: CSVTLQGRNTEAFF. In DNA form, the CDR3 reads TGCAGCGTGACACTACAGGGGCGGAACACTGAAGCTTTCTTT. V usage is TRBV29-1 and J usage is TRBJ1-1; 7 nucleotides line up with TRBD1. The V gene end was trimmed by 6 bases and the J gene end by 1 base; junction bases not matched to a gene: 8. The CDR3 contains 14 residues. Germline V gene sequence: CDR1 SQVTM, CDR2 ANQGSEA. The full variable domain, in which reference TRBV29-1 and TRBJ1-1 provide the parts outside the CDR3, is SAVISQKPSRDICQRGTSLTIQCQVDSQVTMMFWYRQQPGQSLTLIATANQGSEATYESGFVIDKFPISRPNLTFSTLTVSNMSPEDSSIYLCSVTLQGRNTEAFFGQGTRLTVV.

J is TRBJ2-5 and V is TRBV2; maybe TRBD2 (6 bases). Germline assignment: CDR1 SNHLY and CDR2 FYNNEI. V was pared by 2 bases and J by 5 bases, with 12 bases between. The CDR3 runs 14 residues. The CDR3 DNA sequence: TGTGCCAGCAGTGAACCAAAGGGAGGTGAGACCCAGTACTTC. Protein sequence: CASSEPKGGETQYF.

The gene calls are TRBV29-1 and TRBJ2-7; D remains ambiguous. The length of the CDR3 is 11 residues. Per germline, CDR1 SQVTM and CDR2 ANQGSEA. V was cut by 3 bases and J by 6 bases, with 9 bases left in between. The CDR3 DNA is TGCAGCGTTGAGTCTACGGGCGAGCAGTACTTC. Protein: CSVESTGEQYF.

This clonotype has a handful of counts. The V gene is TRBV12-3 or TRBV12-4, the J gene TRBJ2-1; D possibly corresponds to TRBD2 (5 bases). The CDR3 consists of 14 residues. The germline V and J ends were trimmed by 2 bases and 7 bases, with 12 bases remaining between them. CDR3 sequence: CASSLILGVNEQFF. For the CDR3, the DNA is TGTGCCAGCAGTTTAATTCTCGGGGTGAATGAGCAGTTCTTC.

V usage is TRBV9 and J usage is TRBJ2-1; D is possibly TRBD2 (6 bases). CDR1 is SGDLS, CDR2 YYNGEE, per germline. The V and J ends lost 0 bases and 9 bases respectively, with 16 bases between them. The CDR3 extends over 15 amino acids. The CDR3: CASSVASSGGAEQFF. CDR3 sequence (DNA): TGTGCCAGCAGCGTAGCCTCATCCGGGGGAGCTGAGCAGTTCTTC.

This clonotype was counted between two and nine times. V gene TRBV12-3 or TRBV12-4 combines with J gene TRBJ2-3, with 9 bases aligning to TRBD1. Germline trimming cut 3 bases from V and 0 bases from J; bases unmatched to any gene: 1. The length of the CDR3 is 15 residues. This CDR3 is CASSLDRGSTDTQYF. In DNA form, the CDR3 reads TGTGCCAGCAGTTTGGACAGGGGTAGCACAGATACGCAGTATTTT.

This clonotype was picked up a small number of times. This rearrangement joins TRBV5-4 to TRBJ2-7; D not resolved. This CDR3 is built from 14 residues. V was clipped by 3 bases and J by 4 bases, with 14 bases between them. Germline loops: CDR1 SGHNT, CDR2 YYREEE (reference sequence). CDR3: CASSSSGFRYEQYF. The CDR3 nucleotides are TGTGCCAGCAGCTCATCCGGGTTTCGGTACGAGCAGTACTTC.

This clonotype was seen repeatedly, ten times or more. This chain uses TRBV11-2 with TRBJ2-7; tentative D call: TRBD1 (6 bases). Germline V gene sequence: CDR1 SGHAT, CDR2 FQNNGV. This CDR3 is 14 amino acids long. The germline V and J ends were trimmed by 1 base and 0 bases, with 7 bases remaining between them. The CDR3, as DNA: TGTGCCAGCAGCTTAGGACAGGACTCCTACGAGCAGTACTTC. Its protein product is CASSLGQDSYEQYF.

The chain joins TRBV29-1 to TRBJ2-7, with 12 bases lining up with TRBD1. J lost 6 bases, V lost 8 bases, and 14 bases had no gene match. Germline CDR1 and CDR2: SQVTM and ANQGSEA. This CDR3 is built from 15 residues. CDR3 DNA: TGCAGCATCACCGGGACAGGGGGCCGATCTGGCGAGCAGTACTTC. It yields the protein CSITGTGGRSGEQYF.

In this sample, this clonotype turned up a few times. The chain couples TRBV12-2 to TRBJ1-3; the DNA was not used to check the table's D call, TRBD1. TRBV12-2 is given as a pseudogene. The CDR3 has 17 amino acids. The CDR3 reads CASRLPDRVDSGNTIYF. CDR3 coding DNA: TGTGCAAGTCGCTTACCGGACCGTGTAGACAGTGGAAACACCATATATTTT.

The table lists this clonotype with a few counts. The chain combines TRBV24-1 with TRBJ2-1; tentatively, D is TRBD2 (6 bases). The CDR3 is 20 residues long. Germline values: CDR1 KGHDR, CDR2 SFDVKD. Between the trimmed V and J ends, which lost 3 bases and 1 base, there was a span of 24 bases. The CDR3 spells CATSDPPGRERTDSYNEQFF. Written as DNA, the CDR3 is TGTGCCACCAGTGATCCTCCGGGTCGGGAGCGCACGGATTCCTACAATGAGCAGTTCTTC.

This clonotype turned up a few times. This sequence joins TRBV5-1 and TRBJ2-2; the match to TRBD2 covers 10 bases. This CDR3 region has 18 residues. The V gene end was trimmed by 0 bases and the J gene end by 4 bases; junction bases not matched to a gene: 9. From germline, CDR1 is SGHRS and CDR2 YFSETQ. For the CDR3, the DNA is TGCGCCAGCAGCTTGGACCTAGCGGGAGCCCTGACCACCGGGGAGCTGTTTTTT. Translated, it gives CASSLDLAGALTTGELFF.

This clonotype was seen a few times. V and J are TRBV7-3 and TRBJ2-2, with 8 positions matching TRBD2. Germline CDR1 is SGHTA and CDR2 is FQGTGA. CDR3 length: 16 residues. V was pared by 6 bases and J by 1 base, with 7 bases of the junction left unmatched. CDR3 loop: CASSRVAGRNTGELFF. The CDR3 DNA reads TGTGCCAGCAGTCGCGTAGCGGGAAGGAACACCGGGGAGCTGTTTTTT. Combining the CDR3 with reference TRBV7-3 and TRBJ2-2 gives the whole variable domain GAGVSQTPSNKVTEKGKYVELRCDPISGHTALYWYRQSLGQGPEFLIYFQGTGAADDSGLPNDRFFAVRPEGSVSTLKIQRTERGDSAVYLCASSRVAGRNTGELFFGEGSRLTVL.

This clonotype occurred a few times. This chain links TRBV19 with TRBJ2-5; tentatively, D is TRBD1 (6 bases). The CDR3 covers 17 residues. Trimming took off 0 bases at V and 7 bases at J, with 21 bases between the two ends. Germline CDR1 and CDR2: LNHDA and SQIVND (reference sequence). The CDR3 bases are TGTGCCAGTAGTATAGATCGGGGCAGGGGCGCGGTTGGGACCCAGTACTTC. Its protein product is CASSIDRGRGAVGTQYF.

The chain uses TRBV7-9 and TRBJ2-6; D is uncertain. Germline V CDR1 and CDR2: SEHNR, FQNEAQ (reference sequence). CDR3 size: 15 residues. The V end was cut by 4 bases, the J end by 0 bases, with 7 bases between. In DNA form, the CDR3 reads TGTGCCAGCAGCTCCTGGAGCTCTGGGGCCAACGTCCTGACTTTC. This gives the protein CASSSWSSGANVLTF.

This clonotype has a count of ten or more. V is TRBV10-3 and J is TRBJ1-2; 7 bases fit TRBD1. Per germline, CDR1 ENHRY and CDR2 SYGVKD. The CDR3 sequence is 14 residues long. Losses at the gene ends were 10 bases for V and 0 bases for J; bases not matched to a gene: 8. CDR3 coding DNA: TGTGCCACCAGACAGGGTACGGCTAACTATGGCTACACCTTC. Amino acids: CATRQGTANYGYTF.

Many counts were recorded for this clonotype. The chain has TRBV6-5 and TRBJ2-3; D ambiguous. Per the germline V gene, CDR1 is MNHEY and CDR2 is SVGAGI. The CDR3 length is 13 residues. The V and J ends lost 4 bases and 3 bases respectively, with 8 bases between them. This chain's CDR3 is CASSWQRTDTQYF. Written as DNA, the CDR3 is TGTGCCAGCAGTTGGCAGAGAACAGATACGCAGTATTTT.

This clonotype was recorded a few times. The J gene is TRBJ1-5, the V gene TRBV12-3 or TRBV12-4; D unclear. CDR3 length: 14 amino acids. V was clipped by 10 bases and J by 2 bases, with 15 bases between them. The CDR3 nucleotides read TGTGCCACCTCACCGTGGGGAGGCAATCAGCCCCAGCATTTT. Protein: CATSPWGGNQPQHF.

In this sample, this clonotype turned up many times. The rearrangement links TRBV7-9 to TRBJ1-5, with TRBD1 as a possible D gene (5 bases). Looked up from germline, CDR1 is SEHNR and CDR2 is FQNEAQ (reference sequence). The V end lost 5 bases, the J end lost 2 bases, and 13 bases lay between the germline ends. The CDR3 has 15 residues. The CDR3 nucleotides read TGTGCCAGCAGCGATCAGGGATCGGGCAATCAGCCCCAGCATTTT. Translation gives CASSDQGSGNQPQHF. The full variable domain, with the rest looked up from reference TRBV7-9 and TRBJ1-5, is DTGVSQNPRHKITKRGQNVTFRCDPISEHNRLYWYRQTLGQGPEFLTYFQNEAQLEKSRLLSDRFSAERPKGSFSTLEIQRTEQGDSAMYLCASSDQGSGNQPQHFGDGTRLSIL.

This clonotype has more than one count but fewer than ten. This sequence joins TRBV6-6 and TRBJ1-5; D is perhaps TRBD1 (6 bases). Trimming stripped 2 bases from V and 5 bases from J, with 13 bases between. Germline values: CDR1 MNHNY, CDR2 SVGAGI (reference sequence). The length of the CDR3 is 15 residues. The CDR3 DNA reads as TGTGCCAGCAGTTACAACACAGGGAGGGATCAGCCCCAGCATTTT. The encoded protein is CASSYNTGRDQPQHF.

The table lists this clonotype with a few counts. The chain couples TRBV6-6 to TRBJ2-7; no clear D. V was trimmed by 7 bases and J by 2 bases, leaving 12 bases between them. The CDR3 has 13 amino acids. Germline lookup yields CDR1 MNHNY and CDR2 SVGAGI (reference sequence). CDR3 bases: TGTGCCAGCACCCTCGGTCCCACCTACGAGCAGTACTTC. This encodes CASTLGPTYEQYF.

The sample holds many counts of this clonotype. J is TRBJ1-5 and V is TRBV30; D possibly corresponds to TRBD1 (5 bases). Germline V CDR1 and CDR2: GTSNPN, SVGIG (reference sequence). This CDR3 region has 13 residues. Deletions cut 1 base from V and 10 bases from J, with 14 bases between. The CDR3 loop is CAWSGGGRKPQHF. The CDR3 bases are TGTGCCTGGAGTGGGGGCGGACGGAAACCCCAGCATTTT.

A few counts support this clonotype. V gene TRBV3-2 combines with J gene TRBJ2-3; the table calls TRBD2, which could not be checked here. TRBV3-2 counts as a pseudogene. The CDR3 loop spans 19 amino acids. CDR3 in amino acids: CASSQDRGLASGSADTQYF. The DNA for the CDR3 is TGTGCCAGCAGCCAAGATCGGGGTCTGGCTAGCGGGAGCGCAGATACGCAGTATTTT.

This clonotype came up many times. The genes are TRBV2 and TRBJ2-3; 7 positions match TRBD1. The J segment lost 0 bases and the V segment lost 6 bases, leaving 3 bases of the junction unmatched. The CDR3 covers 14 residues. Germline V gives CDR1 SNHLY, CDR2 FYNNEI. This chain's CDR3 is CASSSQGSTDTQYF. The CDR3 DNA reads as TGTGCCAGCAGCTCACAGGGGAGCACAGATACGCAGTATTTT.

Only a few counts were recorded for this clonotype. This sequence joins TRBV6-4 and TRBJ2-2; 7 bases line up with TRBD2. The CDR3 loop spans 15 amino acids. The germline V gene has CDR1 MRHNA and CDR2 SNTAGT. The trim removed 4 bases at V and 0 bases at J, leaving 2 bases unmatched. CDR3 nucleotide sequence: TGTGCCAGCAGTGCAGCGGGGTCGAACACCGGGGAGCTGTTTTTT. Translating it yields CASSAAGSNTGELFF.